These T cell receptor beta chains were read from a single sample in a study of blood T cells in healthy people across ages. TCRdb re-called the 5' RACE reads through MiXCR, storing one row per CDR3 protein. Of 700,000 or so distinct CDR3 sequences listed, approximately 40% were seen once; the top ten hold about 30%. Source material: blood. These receptors originate from a man older than 75 in good health. Both conserved end residues are part of each CDR3. Fields, in order: clone size, V gene, J gene, D gene, CDR3 DNA, CDR3 protein. D genes are given only for firm matches. Only some rows state a clone size, as once, few, many or a class for expanded clones.

clone_size: NA; v_call: TRBV20-1; j_call: TRBJ1-2; d_call: NA; cdr3_nt: TGCAGTGTTAGTACCGTGGGGGCTCTTAACTATGGCTACACCTTC; cdr3_aa: CSVSTVGALNYGYTF
clone_size: many; v_call: TRBV6-5; j_call: TRBJ2-5; d_call: TRBD2; cdr3_nt: TGTGCCAGCAGTTCTAGCGGGGGGAACCAAGAGACCCAGTACTTC; cdr3_aa: CASSSSGGNQETQYF
clone_size: NA; v_call: TRBV7-6; j_call: TRBJ2-1; d_call: TRBD2; cdr3_nt: TGTGCCAGCAGCTACCGAGCGGGAGGCTCCTACAATGAGCAGTTCTTC; cdr3_aa: CASSYRAGGSYNEQFF
clone_size: NA; v_call: TRBV11-3; j_call: TRBJ2-1; d_call: NA; cdr3_nt: TGTGCCAGCAGCTTCGCCCGGGCGGGGTTTTACAATGAGCAGTTCTTC; cdr3_aa: CASSFARAGFYNEQFF
clone_size: few; v_call: TRBV20-1; j_call: TRBJ2-1; d_call: NA; cdr3_nt: TGCAGTGCTAGAGACCAGCCCACCCCCAGTAATGAGCAGTTCTTC; cdr3_aa: CSARDQPTPSNEQFF
clone_size: few; v_call: TRBV20-1; j_call: TRBJ1-2; d_call: NA; cdr3_nt: TGCAGTGCTAGAGAGGGGGCTTACTATGGCTACACCTTC; cdr3_aa: CSAREGAYYGYTF
clone_size: NA; v_call: TRBV20-1; j_call: TRBJ2-5; d_call: NA; cdr3_nt: TGCAGCGCGACAATTGGAAGGGAGACCCAGTACTTC; cdr3_aa: CSATIGRETQYF
clone_size: many; v_call: TRBV20-1; j_call: TRBJ1-5; d_call: TRBD1; cdr3_nt: TGCAGTGCTCCACTTTCCAGGGGGTATAGCAATCAGCCCCAGCATTTT; cdr3_aa: CSAPLSRGYSNQPQHF
clone_size: NA; v_call: TRBV7-2; j_call: TRBJ2-7; d_call: NA; cdr3_nt: TGTGCCAGCAGCTTATTCACGAGCTCCTACGAGCAGTACTTC; cdr3_aa: CASSLFTSSYEQYF
clone_size: NA; v_call: TRBV9; j_call: TRBJ2-5; d_call: NA; cdr3_nt: TGTGCCAGCAGCGTAGAGGGCGAAGAGACCCAGTACTTC; cdr3_aa: CASSVEGEETQYF
clone_size: NA; v_call: TRBV30; j_call: TRBJ1-1; d_call: TRBD1; cdr3_nt: TGTGCCTGGAGTATGGACAGGGCGACTGAAGCTTTCTTT; cdr3_aa: CAWSMDRATEAFF
clone_size: NA; v_call: TRBV6-2/TRBV6-3; j_call: TRBJ2-7; d_call: TRBD1; cdr3_nt: TGTGCCAGCCACAGACAGGGACCCTACGAGCAGTACTTC; cdr3_aa: CASHRQGPYEQYF
clone_size: few; v_call: TRBV7-9; j_call: TRBJ2-3; d_call: TRBD2; cdr3_nt: TGTGCCAGCACCGCTTGGCGGGGGGCAGCAGATACGCAGTATTTT; cdr3_aa: CASTAWRGAADTQYF
clone_size: NA; v_call: TRBV3-1; j_call: TRBJ2-5; d_call: NA; cdr3_nt: TGTGCCAGCAGCCAAGACGCGGCGACCCAGTACTTC; cdr3_aa: CASSQDAATQYF
clone_size: NA; v_call: TRBV20-1; j_call: TRBJ2-7; d_call: TRBD1; cdr3_nt: TGCAGTGCTAGTTACGCAGGGGGAGAGTCCTACGAGCAGTACTTC; cdr3_aa: CSASYAGGESYEQYF
clone_size: NA; v_call: TRBV11-3; j_call: TRBJ2-3; d_call: TRBD2; cdr3_nt: TGTGCCAGCAGCTTGGGACTAGCGGGGGAAAGCACAGGTACGCAGTATTTT; cdr3_aa: CASSLGLAGESTGTQYF
clone_size: NA; v_call: TRBV19; j_call: TRBJ2-1; d_call: TRBD2; cdr3_nt: TGTGCCAGTAGTGCCCCAGCTAGCGGGAGCTTAAGTGAGCAGTTCTTC; cdr3_aa: CASSAPASGSLSEQFF
clone_size: NA; v_call: TRBV27; j_call: TRBJ2-6; d_call: TRBD1; cdr3_nt: TGTGCCAGCAGAGTCGGCGGGACAGGGGTGAATCTGGGGGCCATCGTCCTGACTTTC; cdr3_aa: CASRVGGTGVNLGAIVLTF
clone_size: NA; v_call: TRBV12-3/TRBV12-4; j_call: TRBJ1-5; d_call: TRBD1; cdr3_nt: TGTGCCAGCAGTTTGACAGGGGGCCGGGGACAGCCCCAGCATTTT; cdr3_aa: CASSLTGGRGQPQHF
clone_size: few; v_call: TRBV9; j_call: TRBJ2-5; d_call: NA; cdr3_nt: TGTGCCAGCAGCCCCAGCCTAGGGGGAGAGCAGTACTTC; cdr3_aa: CASSPSLGGEQYF
clone_size: few; v_call: TRBV24-1; j_call: TRBJ2-5; d_call: TRBD1; cdr3_nt: TGTGCCACCAGTGATCCTACGACAGGGGGCTCAGAGACCCAGTACTTC; cdr3_aa: CATSDPTTGGSETQYF
clone_size: NA; v_call: TRBV6-1; j_call: TRBJ2-5; d_call: NA; cdr3_nt: TGTGCCAGTAGGACTCGGGAGACCCGGTACTTC; cdr3_aa: CASRTRETRYF
clone_size: NA; v_call: TRBV29-1; j_call: TRBJ2-7; d_call: NA; cdr3_nt: TGCAGCGTCCAGGTTACGGGAGCCTCCTCCGAGCAGTACTTC; cdr3_aa: CSVQVTGASSEQYF
clone_size: NA; v_call: TRBV7-9; j_call: TRBJ1-4; d_call: NA; cdr3_nt: TGTGCCAGCAGCTTCGGACAGCAAAAAGGGAAACTGTTTTTT; cdr3_aa: CASSFGQQKGKLFF
clone_size: few; v_call: TRBV4-2; j_call: TRBJ2-3; d_call: TRBD2; cdr3_nt: TGTGCCAGCAGATTAAACCCGGGACTAGATACAGATACGCAGTATTTT; cdr3_aa: CASRLNPGLDTDTQYF
clone_size: few; v_call: TRBV27; j_call: TRBJ2-1; d_call: TRBD2; cdr3_nt: TGTGCCAGCAGTTCTATAGCGACGCCGGGGAGGGTTGAGCAGTTCTTC; cdr3_aa: CASSSIATPGRVEQFF
clone_size: NA; v_call: TRBV6-2/TRBV6-3; j_call: TRBJ2-2; d_call: NA; cdr3_nt: TGTGCCAGCAGTTACTCGACCCCGTCGGGAGCCGGGGAGCTGTTTTTT; cdr3_aa: CASSYSTPSGAGELFF
clone_size: NA; v_call: TRBV7-2; j_call: TRBJ2-5; d_call: TRBD2; cdr3_nt: TGTGCCAGCAGCTTAGCAGGTAGCGGGATCCAAGAGACCCAGTACTTC; cdr3_aa: CASSLAGSGIQETQYF
clone_size: NA; v_call: TRBV4-1; j_call: TRBJ2-1; d_call: TRBD2; cdr3_nt: TGCGCCAGCAGGCTACTAGCGGGGGACTCCAATGGAGGGGAGCAGTTCTTC; cdr3_aa: CASRLLAGDSNGGEQFF
clone_size: NA; v_call: TRBV20-1; j_call: TRBJ1-6; d_call: NA; cdr3_nt: TGCAGTGCTAGGATGGCAGGGAGTAATTCACCCCTCCACTTT; cdr3_aa: CSARMAGSNSPLHF
clone_size: NA; v_call: TRBV7-9; j_call: TRBJ2-5; d_call: NA; cdr3_nt: TGTGCCACCAAGCCTGGGGGGAACCCTCAGTACTTC; cdr3_aa: CATKPGGNPQYF
clone_size: NA; v_call: TRBV20-1; j_call: TRBJ1-1; d_call: NA; cdr3_nt: TGCAGTGCTAGAGACCAACAGCGTTCTGAAGCTTTCTTT; cdr3_aa: CSARDQQRSEAFF
clone_size: few; v_call: TRBV7-2; j_call: TRBJ2-3; d_call: NA; cdr3_nt: TGTGCCAGCAGTCGCCGACAGGCGGGACCATTCACAGATACGCAGTATTTT; cdr3_aa: CASSRRQAGPFTDTQYF